These 2 T cell receptor beta chains were sequenced from one sample in a study of metastatic and nonmetastatic thyroid tumors (dated by TCRdb to the early 2020s). None of the patients had been given any treatment before thyroid surgery. Libraries were built with PCR. Data came from an Illumina HiSeq 4000. The public reads were run again by TCRdb, first through fastp at Q25 and then through MiXCR, and only productive beta chains were kept. This sample gives approximately 35,000 clones in total; 35% to 45% of them show up just once. About 23% of the sample rests with the top ten. The sample consisted of tumor tissue. The receptors were gathered from a female donor with papillary thyroid cancer or a benign thyroid nodule (not recorded which). Some clones in this sample may be carry-over from other donors' samples.

The V gene is TRBV3-1, the J gene TRBJ1-3; possibly TRBD1 for D (6 bases). The germline V and J ends were trimmed by 4 bases and 8 bases, with 12 bases remaining between them. CDR3 size: 13 residues. The germline V gene has CDR1 LGHDT and CDR2 YNNKEL (reference sequence). The DNA for the CDR3 is TGTGCCAGCAGCCCAAAGGACAGACACACCATATATTTT. This sequence encodes CASSPKDRHTIYF.

A few counts support this clone. This chain joins TRBV10-3 and TRBJ2-7; either TRBD1 or TRBD2 may fit D (5 bases each). From germline, CDR1 is ENHRY and CDR2 SYGVKD. V lost 10 bases, J lost 4 bases, and 23 bases lay in between. This CDR3 comprises 15 residues. The CDR3 DNA sequence: TGTGCCACCAAGCCCCTACTGGGGACCTCTTACGAGCAGTACTTC. Protein sequence: CATKPLLGTSYEQYF.